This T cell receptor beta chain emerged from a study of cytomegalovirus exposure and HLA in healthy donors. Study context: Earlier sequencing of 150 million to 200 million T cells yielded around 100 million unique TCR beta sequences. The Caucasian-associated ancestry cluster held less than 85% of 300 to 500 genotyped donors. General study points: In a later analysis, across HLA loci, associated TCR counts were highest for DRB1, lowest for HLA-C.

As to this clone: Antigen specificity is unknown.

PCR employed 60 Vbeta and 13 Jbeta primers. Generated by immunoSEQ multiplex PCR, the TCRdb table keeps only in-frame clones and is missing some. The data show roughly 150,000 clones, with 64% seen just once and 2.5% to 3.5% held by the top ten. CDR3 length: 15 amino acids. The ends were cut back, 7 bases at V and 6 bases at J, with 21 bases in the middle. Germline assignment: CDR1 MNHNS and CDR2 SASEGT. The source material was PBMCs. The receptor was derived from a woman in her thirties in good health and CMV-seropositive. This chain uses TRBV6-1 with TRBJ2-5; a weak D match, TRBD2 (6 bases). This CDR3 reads CASITPGLFSKTQYF. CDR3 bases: TGTGCCAGCATTACTCCGGGACTGTTCTCGAAGACCCAGTACTTC.